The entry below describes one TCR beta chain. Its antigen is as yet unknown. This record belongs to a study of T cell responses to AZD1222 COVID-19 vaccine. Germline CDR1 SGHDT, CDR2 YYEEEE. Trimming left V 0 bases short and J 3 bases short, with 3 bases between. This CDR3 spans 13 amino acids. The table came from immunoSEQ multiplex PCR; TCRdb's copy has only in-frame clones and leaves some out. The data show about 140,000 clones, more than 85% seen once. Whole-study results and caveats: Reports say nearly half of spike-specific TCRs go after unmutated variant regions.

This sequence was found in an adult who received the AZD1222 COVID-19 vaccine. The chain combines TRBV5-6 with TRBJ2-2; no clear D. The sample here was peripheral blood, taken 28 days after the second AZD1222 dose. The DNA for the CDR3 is TGTGCCAGCAGCTTGGTGCACACCGGGGAGCTGTTTTTT. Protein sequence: CASSLVHTGELFF. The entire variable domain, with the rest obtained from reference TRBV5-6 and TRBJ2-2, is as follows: DAGVTQSPTHLIKTRGQQVTLRCSPKSGHDTVSWYQQALGQGPQFIFQYYEEEERQRGNFPDRFSGHQFPNYSSELNVNALLLGDSALYLCASSLVHTGELFFGEGSRLTVL.